A single T cell receptor (beta chain) is shown here with its context. Its antigen is currently unknown. These data come from a study of shared clonotypes between healthy human individuals. The repertoire was sequenced with immunoSEQ multiplex PCR; TCRdb's copy has only in-frame clones and lacks some. The sample includes approximately 940,000 clones, 76% seen only once; the top ten take approximately 1.5%. Study-wide points: Shared clonotypes: about 5.3% naive CD4, approximately 3.4% naive CD8, roughly 2.2% memory CD4, 0.4% to 0.5% memory CD8. There were few donors, and this limited the genetic and exposure-history diversity represented.

Researchers partitioned CD4+ cells into CD45RA+ naive and CD45RA-negative memory subsets. Input material: memory CD4+ T cells sorted from blood. The subset denotes: CD45RA-negative fraction. This TCR came from a man between 18 and 29 years old in good health.

Here the CDR3 DNA reads TGTGCCAGCTCACCCCCCGTAGCCTTGGTCGCCGGGGAGCTGTTTTTT. It codes for CASSPPVALVAGELFF. The rearrangement joins TRBV18 to TRBJ2-2; D is unresolved. This CDR3 contains 16 residues. The germline V gene encodes CDR1 KGHSH and CDR2 LQKENI. The V and J ends lost 3 bases and 6 bases respectively, with 17 bases between them. Drawing the rest from reference TRBV18 and TRBJ2-2, the complete variable domain is NAGVMQNPRHLVRRRGQEARLRCSPMKGHSHVYWYRQLPEEGLKFMVYLQKENIIDESGMPKERFSAEFPKEGPSILRIQQVVRGDSAAYFCASSPPVALVAGELFFGEGSRLTVL.